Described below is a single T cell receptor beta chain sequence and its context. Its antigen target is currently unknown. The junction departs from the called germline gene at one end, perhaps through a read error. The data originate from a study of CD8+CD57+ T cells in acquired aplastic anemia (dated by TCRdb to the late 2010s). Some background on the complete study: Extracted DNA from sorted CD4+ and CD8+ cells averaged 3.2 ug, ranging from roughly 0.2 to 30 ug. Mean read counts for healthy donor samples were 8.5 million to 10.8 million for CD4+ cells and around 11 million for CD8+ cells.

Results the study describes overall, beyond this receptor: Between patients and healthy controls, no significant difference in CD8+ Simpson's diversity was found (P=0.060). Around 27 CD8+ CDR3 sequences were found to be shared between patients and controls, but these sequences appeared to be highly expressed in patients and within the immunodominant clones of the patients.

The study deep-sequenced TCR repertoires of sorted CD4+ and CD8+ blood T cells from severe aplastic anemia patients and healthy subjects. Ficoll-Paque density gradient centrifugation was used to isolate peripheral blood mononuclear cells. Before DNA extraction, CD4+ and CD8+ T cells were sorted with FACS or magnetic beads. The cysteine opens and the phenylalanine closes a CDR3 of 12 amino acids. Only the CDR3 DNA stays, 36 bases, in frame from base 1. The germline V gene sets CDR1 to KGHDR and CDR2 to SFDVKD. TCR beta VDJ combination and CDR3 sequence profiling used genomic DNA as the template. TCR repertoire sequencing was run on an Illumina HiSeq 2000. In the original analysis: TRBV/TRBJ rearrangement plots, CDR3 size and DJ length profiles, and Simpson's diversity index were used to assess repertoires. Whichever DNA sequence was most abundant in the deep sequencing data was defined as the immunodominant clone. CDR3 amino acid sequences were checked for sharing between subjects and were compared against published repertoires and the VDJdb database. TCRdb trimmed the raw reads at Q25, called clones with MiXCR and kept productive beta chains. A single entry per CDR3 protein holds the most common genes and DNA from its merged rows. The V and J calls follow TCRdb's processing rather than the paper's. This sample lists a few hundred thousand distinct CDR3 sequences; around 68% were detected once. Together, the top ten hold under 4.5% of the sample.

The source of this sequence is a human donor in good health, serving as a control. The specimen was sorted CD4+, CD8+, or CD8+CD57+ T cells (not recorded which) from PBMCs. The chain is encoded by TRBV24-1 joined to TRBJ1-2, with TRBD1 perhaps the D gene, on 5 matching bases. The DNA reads TGTGCCACCAGTGAGACAGACTATGGCTACAACTTC. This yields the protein CATSETDYGYNF.